The 19 T cell receptor beta chains listed next were all sequenced from one sample in a study of blood T cell repertoires in COVID-19. Libraries were prepared by immunoSEQ multiplex PCR; TCRdb keeps only in-frame clonotypes and omits some of them. The sample holds approximately 150,000 clones, approximately 90% seen once. The sample taken for sequencing was peripheral blood. These receptors were taken from a woman in her sixties or seventies with active or convalescent COVID-19.

The V call is TRBV11-2, the J call TRBJ2-3; the D is unclear. Trimming left V 0 bases short and J 5 bases short, with 6 bases between. The length of the CDR3 is 13 residues. Germline V gene data show CDR1 as SGHAT and CDR2 as FQNNGV. The CDR3 nucleotides are TGTGCCAGCAGCTTAGATCTCGGAGATACGCAGTATTTT. Translation gives CASSLDLGDTQYF.

The J gene is TRBJ2-5, the V gene TRBV4-3; 8 positions agree with TRBD2. Per the germline V gene, CDR1 is LGHNA and CDR2 is YSLEER. The CDR3 has 16 residues. J lost 3 bases, V lost 0 bases, and 6 bases had no gene match. As DNA, the CDR3 is TGCGCCAGCAGCCAAGACGGGGGCGGGGGGAAAGAGACCCAGTACTTC. It encodes CASSQDGGGGKETQYF.

Concerning this clone: This CDR3 is missing its conserved last phenylalanine or tryptophan, likely due to a read error. Because the CDR3's place on the DNA is in doubt, the DNA is left out and the CDR3 is given as listed by TCRdb. The CDR3 here is CASSEGARGGGD. The V call is TRBV6-1, the J call TRBJ2-7; the DNA was not used to check the table's D call, TRBD1. Inclusive of both ends, the CDR3 amounts to 12 amino acids. The V gene's germline CDR1 is MNHNS and CDR2 SASEGT.

The chain combines TRBV19 with TRBJ2-1, with 11 nucleotides matching TRBD1. The V gene's germline CDR1 is LNHDA and CDR2 SQIVND (reference sequence). This CDR3 spans 14 amino acids. The trim removed 6 bases at V and 8 bases at J, leaving 6 bases unmatched. The CDR3 DNA is TGTGCCAGTAGAGAAGGGACAGGGGGGGATGAGCAGTTCTTC. Translated, it gives CASREGTGGDEQFF.

This clone was detected only a few times. This chain links TRBV5-1 with TRBJ1-3, with a tentative D call TRBD1 (5 bases). V was clipped by 5 bases and J by 0 bases, with 15 bases between them. This CDR3 spans 16 amino acids. CDR1 and CDR2 (germline): SGHRS, YFSETQ. CDR3 sequence: CASSKDLGGSGNTIYF. CDR3 coding DNA: TGCGCCAGCAGTAAAGATTTGGGGGGCTCTGGAAACACCATATATTTT.

The V call is TRBV4-2, the J call TRBJ2-3; 7 positions match TRBD1. The V and J ends lost 1 base and 2 bases, in that order; junction bases with no gene match: 9. CDR3 length: 17 residues. CDR1 is LGHNA, CDR2 YNFKEQ, per germline. This CDR3 is CASSQGGSGQPTDTQYF. The CDR3 region has the DNA TGTGCCAGCAGCCAAGGTGGGTCGGGACAGCCCACAGATACGCAGTATTTT.

The chain recombines TRBV10-3 with TRBJ2-2; 9 nucleotides align to TRBD1. This CDR3 is 15 amino acids long. The germline V gene has CDR1 ENHRY and CDR2 SYGVKD. Germline trimming cut 5 bases from V and 3 bases from J; bases unmatched to any gene: 4. CDR3 nucleotides: TGTGCCATCAGTCCAACAGGGGGCGACACCGGGGAGCTGTTTTTT. Protein product: CAISPTGGDTGELFF.

About this clone: Possible read error: a much larger clone is one base away. The CDR3 loop is CASSLTGSNSPLHF. The CDR3 DNA reads TGTGCCAGCAGCTTAACAGGGAGTAATTCACCCCTCCACTTT. V is TRBV6-4 and J is TRBJ1-6; D is possibly TRBD1 (6 bases). This CDR3 contains 14 residues. Deletions cut 6 bases from V and 6 bases from J, with 12 bases between. CDR1 is MRHNA, CDR2 SNTAGT, per germline.

This sequence joins TRBV9 and TRBJ2-1; maybe TRBD2 (6 bases). The CDR3 has 16 amino acids. Germline CDR1 and CDR2: SGDLS and YYNGEE. With 2 bases removed from V and 3 bases from J, the gap between germline ends came to 15 bases. The CDR3, as DNA: TGTGCCAGCAGCGTCTCTGCGGGGACGGTCTACAATGAGCAGTTCTTC. Protein sequence: CASSVSAGTVYNEQFF. Variable domain in full (rest from reference TRBV9 and TRBJ2-1): DSGVTQTPKHLITATGQRVTLRCSPRSGDLSVYWYQQSLDQGLQFLIQYYNGEERAKGNILERFSAQQFPDLHSELNLSSLELGDSALYFCASSVSAGTVYNEQFFGPGTRLTVL.

In this sample, this clone turned up a few times. The chain has TRBV30 and TRBJ2-1, with D possibly matching TRBD2 (7 bases). Trimming cost V 3 bases and J 4 bases, with 19 bases left between them. Germline V lookup: CDR1 GTSNPN, CDR2 SVGIG (reference sequence). The CDR3 loop spans 16 amino acids. CDR3 loop: CAWRGDTPGGYNEQFF. For the CDR3, the DNA is TGTGCCTGGAGGGGGGACACCCCGGGGGGTTACAATGAGCAGTTCTTC. The complete variable domain, with remaining parts taken from reference TRBV30 and TRBJ2-1, reads SQTIHQWPATLVQPVGSPLSLECTVEGTSNPNLYWYRQAAGRGLQLLFYSVGIGQISSEVPQNLSASRPQDRQFILSSKKLLLSDSGFYLCAWRGDTPGGYNEQFFGPGTRLTVL.

The genes are TRBV5-1 and TRBJ1-5; no clear D gene. Germline V gives CDR1 SGHRS, CDR2 YFSETQ. Deletions cut 0 bases from V and 5 bases from J, with 6 bases between. CDR3 size: 13 residues. Here the CDR3 reads CASSLGQDQPQHF. For the CDR3, the DNA is TGCGCCAGCAGCTTGGGCCAGGATCAGCCCCAGCATTTT.

This clone has more than one count but fewer than ten. The gene calls are TRBV10-3 and TRBJ2-7; TRBD1 is a possible D gene (5 bases). Trimming took 3 bases from V and 6 from J, leaving 15 bases between them. The CDR3 covers 14 residues. Germline V gene lookup returns CDR1 ENHRY and CDR2 SYGVKD. Here the CDR3 DNA reads TGTGCCATCAGTGACTGGGGCCCCCAGGGCGAGCAGTACTTC. The encoded protein is CAISDWGPQGEQYF.

The chain has TRBV5-5 and TRBJ1-2; 10 nucleotides agree with TRBD1. Germline V gives CDR1 SGHKS, CDR2 YYEKEE (reference sequence). Trimming at V came to 0 bases and at J to 12 bases, leaving 8 bases not matched to a gene. The CDR3 spans 14 residues. CDR3 protein: CASSLEGQGLHNTF. In DNA, the CDR3 is TGTGCCAGCAGCTTGGAGGGACAGGGGCTACATAACACCTTC. The whole variable domain, filled in from reference TRBV5-5 and TRBJ1-2, reads DAGVTQSPTHLIKTRGQQVTLRCSPISGHKSVSWYQQVLGQGPQFIFQYYEKEERGRGNFPDRFSARQFPNYSSELNVNALLLGDSALYLCASSLEGQGLHNTFGSGTRLTVV.

The J gene is TRBJ1-1, the V gene TRBV14, with D possibly being TRBD1 (6 bases). V was pared by 1 base and J by 0 bases, with 12 bases between. There are 16 residues in the CDR3. The germline gives CDR1 SGHDN, CDR2 FVKESK. The CDR3 here is CASSQAGQFMNTEAFF. The CDR3 DNA reads as TGTGCCAGCAGCCAAGCTGGACAGTTCATGAACACTGAAGCTTTCTTT.

J is TRBJ2-2 and V is TRBV4-3; 10 bases map to TRBD2. V lost 0 bases, J lost 6 bases, and 4 bases stayed unmatched. The CDR3 runs to 16 residues. Germline V gene sequence: CDR1 LGHNA, CDR2 YSLEER. The CDR3 DNA reads TGCGCCAGCAGCCAAGAAGGGACTAGCGTCGCCGGGGAGCTGTTTTTT. It translates to CASSQEGTSVAGELFF.

V and J are TRBV19 and TRBJ1-6; 7 bases fit TRBD1. The germline V gene has CDR1 LNHDA and CDR2 SQIVND (reference sequence). The CDR3 covers 16 residues. The V gene end was trimmed by 4 bases and the J gene end by 7 bases; junction bases not matched to a gene: 10. CDR3 bases: TGTGCCAGTAGTACAGGGGACAGCTTAAGAAATTCACCCCTCCACTTT. It specifies CASSTGDSLRNSPLHF.

This clone was seen only once. V and J are TRBV7-8 and TRBJ2-7; maybe TRBD2 (6 bases). CDR1 and CDR2 from the germline V gene are SGHVS and FQNEAQ. The CDR3 totals 14 residues. V was cut by 2 bases and J by 3 bases, with 11 bases left in between. The CDR3 protein is CASSLTDYLYEQYF. CDR3 nucleotides: TGTGCCAGCAGCTTAACGGACTACCTCTACGAGCAGTACTTC.

The chain links TRBV7-2 to TRBJ1-5; 11 bases are a match to TRBD1. CDR3 length: 17 residues. In germline, CDR1 is SGHTA, CDR2 FQGNSA. V shed 4 bases and J 1 base; nucleotides not matched to a gene: 6. The CDR3 loop is CASSSGTGGWSNQPQHF. The CDR3 DNA is TGTGCCAGCAGCTCAGGGACAGGGGGATGGAGCAATCAGCCCCAGCATTTT. Drawing the rest from reference TRBV7-2 and TRBJ1-5, the complete variable domain is GAGVSQSPSNKVTEKGKDVELRCDPISGHTALYWYRQSLGQGLEFLIYFQGNSAPDKSGLPSDRFSAERTGGSVSTLTIQRTQQEDSAVYLCASSSGTGGWSNQPQHFGDGTRLSIL.

J is TRBJ1-6 and V is TRBV15, with a tentative D call TRBD1 (5 bases). The germline V gene has CDR1 LNHNV and CDR2 YYDKDF (reference sequence). The ends were cut back, 0 bases at V and 14 bases at J, with 14 bases in the middle. The CDR3 contains 14 residues. The CDR3 protein is CATSRDQTVRALHF. CDR3 nucleotide sequence: TGTGCCACCAGCAGAGATCAGACAGTCCGGGCCCTCCACTTT. Combining the CDR3 with reference TRBV15 and TRBJ1-6 gives the whole variable domain DAMVIQNPRYQVTQFGKPVTLSCSQTLNHNVMYWYQQKSSQAPKLLFHYYDKDFNNEADTPDNFQSRRPNTSFCFLDIRSPGLGDTAMYLCATSRDQTVRALHFGNGTRLTVT.